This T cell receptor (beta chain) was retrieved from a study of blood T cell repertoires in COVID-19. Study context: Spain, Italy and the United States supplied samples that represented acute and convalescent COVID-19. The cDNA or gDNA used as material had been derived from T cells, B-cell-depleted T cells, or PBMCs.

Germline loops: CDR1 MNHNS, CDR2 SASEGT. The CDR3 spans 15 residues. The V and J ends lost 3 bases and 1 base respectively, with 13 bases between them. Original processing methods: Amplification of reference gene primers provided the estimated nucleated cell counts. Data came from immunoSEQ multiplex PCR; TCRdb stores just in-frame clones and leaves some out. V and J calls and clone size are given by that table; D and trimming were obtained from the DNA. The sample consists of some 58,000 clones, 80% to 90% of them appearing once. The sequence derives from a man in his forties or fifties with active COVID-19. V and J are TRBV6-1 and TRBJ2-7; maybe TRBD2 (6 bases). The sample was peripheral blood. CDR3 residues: CASSEVGGNSYEQYF. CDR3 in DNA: TGTGCCAGCAGTGAGGTGGGGGGAAATTCCTACGAGCAGTACTTC.